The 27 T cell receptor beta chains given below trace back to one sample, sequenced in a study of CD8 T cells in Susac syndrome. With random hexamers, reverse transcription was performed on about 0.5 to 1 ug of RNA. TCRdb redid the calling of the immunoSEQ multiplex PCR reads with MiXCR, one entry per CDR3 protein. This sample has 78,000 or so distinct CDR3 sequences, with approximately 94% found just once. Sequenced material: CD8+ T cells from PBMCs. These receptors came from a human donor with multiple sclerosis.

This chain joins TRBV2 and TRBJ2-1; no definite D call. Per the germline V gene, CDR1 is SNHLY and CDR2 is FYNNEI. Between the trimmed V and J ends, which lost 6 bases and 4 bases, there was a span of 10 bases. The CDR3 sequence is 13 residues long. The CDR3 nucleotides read TGTGCCAGCAGCCTTGAATCTTACAATGAGCAGTTCTTC. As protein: CASSLESYNEQFF.

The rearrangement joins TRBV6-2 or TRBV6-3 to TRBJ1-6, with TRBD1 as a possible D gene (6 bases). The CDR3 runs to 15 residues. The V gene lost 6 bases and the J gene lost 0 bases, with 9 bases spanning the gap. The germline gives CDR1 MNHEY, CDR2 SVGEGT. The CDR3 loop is CASSGQSSYNSPLHF. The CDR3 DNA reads TGTGCCAGCAGCGGACAGAGCTCCTATAATTCACCCCTCCACTTT.

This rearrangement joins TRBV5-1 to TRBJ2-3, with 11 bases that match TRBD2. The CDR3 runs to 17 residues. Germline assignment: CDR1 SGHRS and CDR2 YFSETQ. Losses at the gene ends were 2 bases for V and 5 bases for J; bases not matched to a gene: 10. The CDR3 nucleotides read TGCGCCAGCAGCTTCGACCCACTAGCGGGAGAGAAAGATACGCAGTATTTT. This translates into CASSFDPLAGEKDTQYF.

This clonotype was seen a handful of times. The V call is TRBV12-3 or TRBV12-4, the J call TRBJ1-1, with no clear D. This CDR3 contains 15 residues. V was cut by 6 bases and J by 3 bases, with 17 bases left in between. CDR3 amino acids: CASSPVRRADTEAFF. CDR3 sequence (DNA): TGTGCCAGCAGCCCGGTGCGGAGGGCGGACACTGAAGCTTTCTTT.

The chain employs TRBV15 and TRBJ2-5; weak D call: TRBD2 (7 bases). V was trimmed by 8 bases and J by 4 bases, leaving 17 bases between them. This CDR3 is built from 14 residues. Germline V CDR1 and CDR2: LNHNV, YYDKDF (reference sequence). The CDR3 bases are TGTGCCACCGCCGGAGGGGGGGCCTCAGAGACCCAGTACTTC. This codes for CATAGGGASETQYF.

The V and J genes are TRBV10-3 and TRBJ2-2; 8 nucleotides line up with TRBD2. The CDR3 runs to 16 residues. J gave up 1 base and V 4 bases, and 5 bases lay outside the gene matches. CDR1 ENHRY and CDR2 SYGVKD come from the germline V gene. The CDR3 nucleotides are TGTGCCATCAGTGCCGGGACTAGAGAGAACACCGGGGAGCTGTTTTTT. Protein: CAISAGTRENTGELFF.

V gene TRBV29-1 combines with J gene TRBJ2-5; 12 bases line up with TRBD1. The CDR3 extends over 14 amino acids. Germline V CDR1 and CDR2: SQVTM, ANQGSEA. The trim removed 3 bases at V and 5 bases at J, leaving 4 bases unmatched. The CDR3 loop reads CSVEGTGGEETQYF. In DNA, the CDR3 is TGCAGCGTTGAGGGGACAGGGGGCGAGGAGACCCAGTACTTC.

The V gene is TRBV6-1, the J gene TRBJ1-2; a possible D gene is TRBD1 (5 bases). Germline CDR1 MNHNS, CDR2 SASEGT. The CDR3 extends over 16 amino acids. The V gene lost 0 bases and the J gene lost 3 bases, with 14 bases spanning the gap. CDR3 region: CASSEATETRHYGYTF. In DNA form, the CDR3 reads TGTGCCAGCAGTGAAGCGACAGAGACCCGACACTATGGCTACACCTTC.

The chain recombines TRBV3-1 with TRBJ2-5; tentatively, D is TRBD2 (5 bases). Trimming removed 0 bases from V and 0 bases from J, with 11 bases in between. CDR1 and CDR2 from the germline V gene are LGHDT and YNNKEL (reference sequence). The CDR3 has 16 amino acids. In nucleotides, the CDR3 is TGTGCCAGCAGCCAAGATAGGGCGGGTTACCAAGAGACCCAGTACTTC. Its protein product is CASSQDRAGYQETQYF.

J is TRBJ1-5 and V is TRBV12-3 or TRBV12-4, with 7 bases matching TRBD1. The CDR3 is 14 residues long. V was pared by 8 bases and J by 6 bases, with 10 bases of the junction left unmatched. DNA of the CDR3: TGTGCCAGCCTGATAGGAGGGGGCAGTCAGCCCCAGCATTTT. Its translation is CASLIGGGSQPQHF.

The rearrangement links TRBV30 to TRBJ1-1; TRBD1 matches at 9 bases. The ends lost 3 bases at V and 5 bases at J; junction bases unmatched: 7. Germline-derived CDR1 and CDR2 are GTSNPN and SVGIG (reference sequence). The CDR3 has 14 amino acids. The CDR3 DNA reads TGTGCCTGGAGGGAACAGGGGGCAGGAACTGAAGCTTTCTTT. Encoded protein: CAWREQGAGTEAFF.

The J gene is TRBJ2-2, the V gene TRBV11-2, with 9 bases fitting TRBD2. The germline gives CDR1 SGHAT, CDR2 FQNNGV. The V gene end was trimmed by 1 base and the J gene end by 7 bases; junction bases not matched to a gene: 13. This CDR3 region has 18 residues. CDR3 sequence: CASSLGFEREDSDGELFF. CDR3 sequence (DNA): TGTGCCAGCAGCTTAGGGTTCGAGCGGGAGGATTCCGACGGGGAGCTGTTTTTT.

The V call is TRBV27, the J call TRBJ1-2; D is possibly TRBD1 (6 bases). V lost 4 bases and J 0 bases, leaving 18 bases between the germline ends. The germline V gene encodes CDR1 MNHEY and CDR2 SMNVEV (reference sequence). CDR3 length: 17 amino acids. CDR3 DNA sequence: TGTGCCAGCAGTTCCAGGGGAGAGCTAAGGACTAACTATGGCTACACCTTC. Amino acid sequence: CASSSRGELRTNYGYTF.

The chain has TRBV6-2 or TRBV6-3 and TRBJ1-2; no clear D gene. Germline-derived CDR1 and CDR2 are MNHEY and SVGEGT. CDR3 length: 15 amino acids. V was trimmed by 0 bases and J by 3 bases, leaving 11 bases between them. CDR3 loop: CASSYSTRGDYGYTF. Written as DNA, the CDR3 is TGTGCCAGCAGTTACTCGACGCGTGGTGACTATGGCTACACCTTC.

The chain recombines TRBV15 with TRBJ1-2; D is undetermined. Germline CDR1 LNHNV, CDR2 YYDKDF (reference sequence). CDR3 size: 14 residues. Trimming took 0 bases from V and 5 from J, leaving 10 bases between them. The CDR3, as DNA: TGTGCCACCAGCAGAGATCGGCAGGTTTATGGCTACACCTTC. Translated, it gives CATSRDRQVYGYTF. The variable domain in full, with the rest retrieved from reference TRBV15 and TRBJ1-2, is DAMVIQNPRYQVTQFGKPVTLSCSQTLNHNVMYWYQQKSSQAPKLLFHYYDKDFNNEADTPDNFQSRRPNTSFCFLDIRSPGLGDTAMYLCATSRDRQVYGYTFGSGTRLTVV.

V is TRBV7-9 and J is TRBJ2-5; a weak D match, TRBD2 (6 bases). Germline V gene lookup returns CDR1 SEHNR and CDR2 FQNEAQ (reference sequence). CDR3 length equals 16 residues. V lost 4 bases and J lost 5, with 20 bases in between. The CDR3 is CASSSDTGRGRETQYF. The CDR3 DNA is TGTGCCAGCAGCTCAGACACCGGGCGAGGGAGGGAGACCCAGTACTTC.

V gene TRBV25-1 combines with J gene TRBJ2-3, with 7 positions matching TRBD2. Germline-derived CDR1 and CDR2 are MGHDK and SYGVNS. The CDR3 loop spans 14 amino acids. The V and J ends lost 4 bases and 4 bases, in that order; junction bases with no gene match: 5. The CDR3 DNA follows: TGTGCCAGCAGTGTTAAGGGGAGGGCAGATACGCAGTATTTT. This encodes CASSVKGRADTQYF.

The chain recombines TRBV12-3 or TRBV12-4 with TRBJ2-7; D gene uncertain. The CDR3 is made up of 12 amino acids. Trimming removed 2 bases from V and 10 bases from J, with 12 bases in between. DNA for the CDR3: TGTGCCAGCAGTTTAAATTATCTCGGCCAGTACTTC. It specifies CASSLNYLGQYF.

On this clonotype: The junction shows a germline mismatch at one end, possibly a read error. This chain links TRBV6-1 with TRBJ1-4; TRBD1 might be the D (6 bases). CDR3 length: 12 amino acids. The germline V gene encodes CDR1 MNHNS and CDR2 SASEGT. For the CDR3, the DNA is TGTGCCGGCAGGGGTATTAATGAAAAACTGTTTTTT. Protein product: CAGRGINEKLFF.

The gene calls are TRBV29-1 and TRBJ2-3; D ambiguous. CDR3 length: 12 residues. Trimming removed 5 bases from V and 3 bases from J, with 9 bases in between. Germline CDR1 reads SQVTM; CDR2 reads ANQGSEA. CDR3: CSVRAGTDTQYF. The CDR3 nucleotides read TGCAGCGTTCGGGCCGGGACAGATACGCAGTATTTT.

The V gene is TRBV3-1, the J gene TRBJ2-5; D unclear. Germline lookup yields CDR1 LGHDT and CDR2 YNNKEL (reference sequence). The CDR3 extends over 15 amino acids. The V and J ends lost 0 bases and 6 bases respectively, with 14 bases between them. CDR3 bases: TGTGCCAGCAGCCAAGATCAAGGTGTCGTCAAGACCCAGTACTTC. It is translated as CASSQDQGVVKTQYF.

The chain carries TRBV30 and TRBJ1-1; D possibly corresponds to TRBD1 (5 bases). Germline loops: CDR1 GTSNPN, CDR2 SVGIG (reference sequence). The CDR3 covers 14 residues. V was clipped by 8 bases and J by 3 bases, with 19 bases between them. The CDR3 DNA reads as TGTGCCCAAGTCTTCGTGGGGGAATACACTGAAGCTTTCTTT. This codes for CAQVFVGEYTEAFF.

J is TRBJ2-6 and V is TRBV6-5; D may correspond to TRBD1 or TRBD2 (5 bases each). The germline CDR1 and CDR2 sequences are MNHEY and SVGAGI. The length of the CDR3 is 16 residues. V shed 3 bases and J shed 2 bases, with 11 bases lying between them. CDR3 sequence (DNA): TGTGCCAGCAGTTATGGTCAGGGAGCTGGGGCCAACGTCCTGACTTTC. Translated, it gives CASSYGQGAGANVLTF.

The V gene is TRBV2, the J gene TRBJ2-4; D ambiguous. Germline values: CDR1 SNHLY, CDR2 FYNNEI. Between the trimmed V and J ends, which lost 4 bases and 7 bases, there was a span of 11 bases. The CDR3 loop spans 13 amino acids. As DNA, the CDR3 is TGTGCCAGCAGTGTGGCAGCCCGCAACATTCAGTACTTC. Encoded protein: CASSVAARNIQYF. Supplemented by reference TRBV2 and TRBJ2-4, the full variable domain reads EPEVTQTPSHQVTQMGQEVILRCVPISNHLYFYWYRQILGQKVEFLVSFYNNEISEKSEIFDDQFSVERPDGSNFTLKIRSTKLEDSAMYFCASSVAARNIQYFGAGTRLSVL.

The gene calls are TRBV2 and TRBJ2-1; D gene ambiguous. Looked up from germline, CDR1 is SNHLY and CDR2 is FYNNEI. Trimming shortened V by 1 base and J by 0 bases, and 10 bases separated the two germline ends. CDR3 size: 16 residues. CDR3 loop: CASSEGLVTSYNEQFF. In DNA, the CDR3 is TGTGCCAGCAGTGAAGGGCTAGTCACCTCCTACAATGAGCAGTTCTTC.

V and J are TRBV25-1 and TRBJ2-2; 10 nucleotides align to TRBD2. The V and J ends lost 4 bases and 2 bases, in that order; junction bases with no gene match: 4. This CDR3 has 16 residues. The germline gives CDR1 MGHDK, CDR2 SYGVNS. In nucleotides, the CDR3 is TGTGCCAGCAGTGCTAGCGGGGGCGGAAACACCGGGGAGCTGTTTTTT. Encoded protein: CASSASGGGNTGELFF.

DNA of the CDR3: TGTGCCAGCAGCAAAGGACAGGGGGCGTTGTACTTC. Residues: CASSKGQGALYF. The chain couples TRBV9 to TRBJ2-4, with 11 bases fitting TRBD1. The length of the CDR3 is 12 residues. V lost 4 bases, J lost 15 bases, and 6 bases stayed unmatched. Germline V gene lookup returns CDR1 SGDLS and CDR2 YYNGEE.